The 20 T cell receptor beta chains below all came from one sample that was sequenced in a study of blood T cell repertoires in COVID-19. Assay: immunoSEQ multiplex PCR; the TCRdb copy retains only in-frame clones and omits some. Among about 94,000 clones listed, around 80% were seen once. Sequenced input: peripheral blood. These receptors all stem from a human donor in a cohort sampled during active COVID-19.

The rearrangement joins TRBV29-1 to TRBJ2-7; D is undetermined. The CDR3 is made up of 13 amino acids. CDR1 SQVTM and CDR2 ANQGSEA come from the germline V gene. Trimming removed 4 bases at V and 2 bases at J, with 12 bases between. The CDR3, as DNA: TGCAGCGTTGTCGGCAGGTTTGCCTACGAGCAGTACTTC. Amino acids: CSVVGRFAYEQYF.

This chain uses TRBV18 with TRBJ2-6; weak D call: TRBD1 (6 bases). CDR1 KGHSH and CDR2 LQKENI come from the germline V gene. CDR3 length: 21 residues. Trimming took 2 bases from V and 0 from J, leaving 23 bases between them. This chain's CDR3 is CASSPIIMIGQRSSGANVLTF. The CDR3 region has the DNA TGTGCCAGCTCACCAATTATCATGATAGGACAGCGCAGCTCTGGGGCCAACGTCCTGACTTTC.

The chain employs TRBV2 and TRBJ1-1; TRBD1 matches 8 bases. Unmatched junction bases numbered 7, after V lost 6 bases and J lost 4 bases. Looked up from germline, CDR1 is SNHLY and CDR2 is FYNNEI. The CDR3 contains 14 residues. CDR3 sequence reads: CASRDDRGSTEAFF. For the CDR3, the DNA is TGTGCCAGCAGAGACGACAGGGGATCCACTGAAGCTTTCTTT.

The rearrangement joins TRBV28 to TRBJ2-7; D perhaps matches TRBD2 (5 bases). V shed 7 bases and J shed 2 bases, with 12 bases lying between them. Germline V gives CDR1 MDHEN, CDR2 SYDVKM. The CDR3 has 13 amino acids. The CDR3 nucleotides are TGTGCCAGCATAGACTCGAGGGCCTACGAGCAGTACTTC. Residues: CASIDSRAYEQYF.

The rearrangement uses TRBV19 and TRBJ2-7, with 9 bases fitting TRBD1. The CDR3 has 14 amino acids. V dropped 1 base and J dropped 2; count of bases not matched to a gene: 0. CDR1 is LNHDA and CDR2 is SQIVND in the germline V gene (reference sequence). CDR3 in DNA: TGTGCCAGTAGTATAGGGGACAGGGCCTACGAGCAGTACTTC. Protein product: CASSIGDRAYEQYF.

V is TRBV19 and J is TRBJ2-5; D may be TRBD2 (5 bases). Looked up from germline, CDR1 is LNHDA and CDR2 is SQIVND (reference sequence). The CDR3 covers 12 residues. Trimming took off 6 bases at V and 5 bases at J, with 10 bases between the two ends. The CDR3 sequence is CASRPPGETQYF. The CDR3 DNA follows: TGTGCCAGTAGACCCCCGGGGGAGACCCAGTACTTC.

The chain joins TRBV7-2 to TRBJ2-7, with TRBD1 matching 8 bases. After removal of 2 bases from V and 3 bases from J, the junction contained 6 bases not matched to a gene. Germline V gene lookup returns CDR1 SGHTA and CDR2 FQGNSA. The CDR3 is 15 residues long. Here the CDR3 reads CASSLTGQAVYEQYF. The CDR3 DNA reads TGTGCCAGCAGCTTAACGGGACAGGCAGTCTACGAGCAGTACTTC.

The chain recombines TRBV24-1 with TRBJ2-1; 15 nucleotides agree with TRBD2. V shed 3 bases and J 4 bases; nucleotides not matched to a gene: 6. This CDR3 has 18 residues. CDR1 KGHDR and CDR2 SFDVKD come from the germline V gene. In DNA form, the CDR3 reads TGTGCCACCAGTGATCCTGGACTAGCGGGAGGGCCTTACAATGAGCAGTTCTTC. Translation gives CATSDPGLAGGPYNEQFF.

The rearrangement uses TRBV30 and TRBJ2-7, with D perhaps TRBD1 (6 bases). The V end lost 3 bases, the J end lost 6 bases, and 9 bases lay between the germline ends. There are 11 residues in the CDR3. From germline, CDR1 is GTSNPN and CDR2 SVGIG (reference sequence). As DNA, the CDR3 is TGTGCCTGGAGCAGGGGAACCGAGCAGTACTTC. The encoded protein is CAWSRGTEQYF.

This chain uses TRBV28 with TRBJ1-4; 12 nucleotides line up with TRBD1. Germline trimming cut 6 bases from V and 6 bases from J; bases unmatched to any gene: 11. The germline V gene encodes CDR1 MDHEN and CDR2 SYDVKM. There are 17 residues in the CDR3. Written as DNA, the CDR3 is TGTGCCAGCAGGTCCGGGACAGGGGGCAGTGGGTATGAAAAACTGTTTTTT. It specifies CASRSGTGGSGYEKLFF.

The chain is built from TRBV6-6 and TRBJ2-5; weak D call: TRBD2 (5 bases). CDR1 and CDR2 from the germline V gene are MNHNY and SVGAGI (reference sequence). V dropped 2 bases and J dropped 4 bases, with 17 bases sitting between them. The CDR3 is 16 amino acids. The CDR3 region has the DNA TGTGCCAGCAGTTACCCGCGGACTCTCAACCCAGAGACCCAGTACTTC. Translating gives CASSYPRTLNPETQYF.

The chain combines TRBV7-8 with TRBJ1-1; weak D call: TRBD1 (6 bases). The CDR3 runs to 14 residues. V was trimmed by 4 bases and J by 1 base, leaving 10 bases between them. Germline V gene sequence: CDR1 SGHVS, CDR2 FQNEAQ. The CDR3 is CASSYGTPNTEAFF. CDR3 coding DNA: TGTGCCAGCAGCTACGGGACACCGAACACTGAAGCTTTCTTT. The full variable domain, completed using reference TRBV7-8 and TRBJ1-1, is GAGVSQSPRYKVAKRGQDVALRCDPISGHVSLFWYQQALGQGPEFLTYFQNEAQLDKSGLPSDRFFAERPEGSVSTLKIQRTQQEDSAVYLCASSYGTPNTEAFFGQGTRLTVV.

V is TRBV6-6 and J is TRBJ1-2, with 8 bases that match TRBD1. Trimming took 7 bases from V and 2 from J; bases not matched to a gene: 3. This CDR3 has 13 amino acids. Germline V CDR1 and CDR2: MNHNY, SVGAGI (reference sequence). The CDR3 DNA follows: TGTGCCAGCACTACAGGGGGGAACTATGGCTACACCTTC. Residues: CASTTGGNYGYTF.

The rearrangement links TRBV18 to TRBJ2-7; the D gene is possibly TRBD1 (5 bases). The germline gives CDR1 KGHSH, CDR2 LQKENI. This CDR3 has 14 residues. V lost 1 base and J lost 3, with 10 bases in between. This CDR3 is CASSPQPGHYEQYF. The CDR3 DNA reads TGTGCCAGCTCACCACAACCAGGACACTACGAGCAGTACTTC.

The rearrangement joins TRBV18 to TRBJ2-7; 9 positions agree with TRBD1. V lost 3 bases and J lost 4; bases outside the gene matches: 4. From germline, CDR1 is KGHSH and CDR2 LQKENI. The CDR3 consists of 14 residues. In DNA form, the CDR3 reads TGTGCCAGCTCACCGGGACAGGGTTCGTACGAGCAGTACTTC. This sequence encodes CASSPGQGSYEQYF.

V and J are TRBV7-6 and TRBJ1-6, with TRBD1 matching 9 bases. The ends lost 9 bases at V and 10 bases at J; junction bases unmatched: 7. Germline V CDR1 and CDR2: SGHVS, FNYEAQ. The CDR3 runs 13 residues. CDR3 sequence reads: CASPGQGESPLHF. Written as DNA, the CDR3 is TGTGCCAGTCCGGGACAGGGAGAATCACCCCTCCACTTT.

The V and J genes are TRBV27 and TRBJ2-7; the D gene is possibly TRBD1 (8 bases). V was clipped by 3 bases and J by 7 bases, with 16 bases between them. The CDR3 spans 14 residues. Germline assignment: CDR1 MNHEY and CDR2 SMNVEV (reference sequence). In DNA form, the CDR3 reads TGTGCCAGCAGTTTTAACGGGGGGACAGGTGAGCAGTACTTC. This encodes CASSFNGGTGEQYF.

This clone showed up just a few times. The rearrangement links TRBV7-9 to TRBJ2-7; D unclear. In germline, CDR1 is SEHNR, CDR2 FQNEAQ (reference sequence). The CDR3 is made up of 14 amino acids. V lost 5 bases and J 0 bases, leaving 11 bases between the germline ends. The CDR3 bases are TGTGCCAGCAGCCCTGGCGGCTTCTCCTACGAGCAGTACTTC. Its protein is CASSPGGFSYEQYF.

This clone has more than one count but fewer than ten. The chain has TRBV7-8 and TRBJ2-1; 8 bases fit TRBD1. This CDR3 is 15 amino acids long. V shed 8 bases, J shed 0 bases, and the junction held 6 bases outside the gene matches. Germline V lookup: CDR1 SGHVS, CDR2 FQNEAQ. The CDR3 sequence: CASQGALISYNEQFF. The CDR3 DNA sequence: TGTGCCAGCCAGGGGGCCTTGATCTCCTACAATGAGCAGTTCTTC.

The chain carries TRBV4-2 and TRBJ1-4; 7 bases match TRBD1. V lost 2 bases to trimming and J lost 1 base; unmatched junction nucleotides: 13. CDR1 LGHNA and CDR2 YNFKEQ come from the germline V gene. This CDR3 is built from 19 residues. The CDR3 spells CASSQRSGGRGVTNEKLFF. CDR3 nucleotides: TGTGCCAGCAGCCAACGAAGTGGAGGCAGGGGGGTAACTAATGAAAAACTGTTTTTT.